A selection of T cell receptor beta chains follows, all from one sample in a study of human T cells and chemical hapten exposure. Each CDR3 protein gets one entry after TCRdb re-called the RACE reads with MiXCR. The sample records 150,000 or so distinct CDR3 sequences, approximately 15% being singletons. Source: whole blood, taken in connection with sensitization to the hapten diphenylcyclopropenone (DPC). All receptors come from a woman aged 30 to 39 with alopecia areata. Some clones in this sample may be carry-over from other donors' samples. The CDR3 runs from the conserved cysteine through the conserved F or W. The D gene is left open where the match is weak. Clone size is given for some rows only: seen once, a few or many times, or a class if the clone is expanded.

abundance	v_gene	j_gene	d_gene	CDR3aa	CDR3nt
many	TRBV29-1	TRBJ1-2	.	CSIRTVGYGYTF	TGCAGCATACGGACAGTTGGCTATGGCTACACCTTC
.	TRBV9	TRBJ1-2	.	CASRAQLHGYTF	TGTGCCAGCAGGGCCCAATTGCATGGCTACACCTTC
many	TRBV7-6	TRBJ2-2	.	CASSPEWGAGELFF	TGTGCCAGCAGCCCCGAATGGGGGGCCGGGGAGCTGTTTTTT
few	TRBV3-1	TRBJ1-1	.	CASSLDRTRAEAFF	TGTGCCAGCAGCCTCGACAGAACAAGGGCTGAAGCTTTCTTT
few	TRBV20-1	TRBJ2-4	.	CSARDQTGNIQYF	TGCAGTGCTAGAGATCAAACCGGAAACATTCAGTACTTC
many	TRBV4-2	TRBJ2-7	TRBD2	CASSQGTSSSYEQYF	TGTGCCAGCAGCCAGGGGACTAGCTCCTCCTACGAGCAGTACTTC
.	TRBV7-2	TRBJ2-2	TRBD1	CASTLRPGQGVAGELFF	TGTGCCAGCACCTTACGGCCCGGACAGGGGGTCGCGGGGGAGCTGTTTTTT
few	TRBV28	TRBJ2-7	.	CASTTVEPYEQYF	TGTGCCAGCACCACGGTAGAGCCCTACGAGCAGTACTTC
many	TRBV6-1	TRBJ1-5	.	CASRTSRGSNQPQHF	TGTGCCAGCAGGACATCGAGGGGTAGCAATCAGCCCCAGCATTTT
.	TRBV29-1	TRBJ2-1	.	CSVSQAISAGEQFF	TGCAGCGTTTCGCAGGCTATCTCCGCCGGGGAGCAGTTCTTC
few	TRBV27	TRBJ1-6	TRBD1	CASSFVGQGSSPLHF	TGTGCCAGCAGTTTTGTAGGACAGGGTTCTTCACCCCTCCACTTT
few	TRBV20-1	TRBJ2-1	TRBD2	CSASTIAGGYNEQFF	TGCAGTGCTAGCACAATAGCGGGGGGCTACAATGAGCAGTTCTTC
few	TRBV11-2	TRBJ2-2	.	CASSFLGAGRSAGELFF	TGTGCCAGCAGTTTCCTGGGGGCAGGAAGGAGCGCCGGGGAGCTGTTTTTT
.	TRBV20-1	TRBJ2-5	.	CSALLETQYF	TGCAGTGCTCTTCTAGAGACCCAGTACTTC
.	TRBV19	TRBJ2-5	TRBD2	CASSRTRQETQYF	TGTGCCAGTAGTAGGACTAGGCAAGAGACCCAGTACTTC
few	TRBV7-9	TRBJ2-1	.	CASSAPGFGNEQFF	TGTGCCAGCAGCGCCCCAGGGTTCGGAAATGAGCAGTTCTTC
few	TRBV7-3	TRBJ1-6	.	CASSLKDRMSPLHF	TGTGCCAGCAGCTTAAAGGACAGAATGTCACCCCTCCACTTT
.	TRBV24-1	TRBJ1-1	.	CATSGGRNTEAFF	TGTGCCACCAGTGGTGGGCGGAACACTGAAGCTTTCTTT
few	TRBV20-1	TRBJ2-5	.	CSARESTGRRQETQYF	TGCAGTGCTAGAGAGAGCACAGGTCGGAGGCAAGAGACCCAGTACTTC
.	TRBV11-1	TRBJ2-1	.	CASSLHNEQFF	TGTGCCAGCAGCCTCCACAATGAGCAGTTCTTC
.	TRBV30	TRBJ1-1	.	CAWSVGRKMTTEAFF	TGTGCCTGGAGTGTTGGACGAAAAATGACCACTGAAGCTTTCTTT
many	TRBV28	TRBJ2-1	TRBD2	CASSWGLAGPYNEQFF	TGTGCCAGCAGTTGGGGACTAGCGGGACCATACAATGAGCAGTTCTTC
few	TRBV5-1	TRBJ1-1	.	CASKWAPAGEAFF	TGCGCCAGCAAGTGGGCCCCGGCGGGTGAAGCTTTCTTT